The 29 T cell receptor beta chains listed next were all sequenced from one sample in a study of cytomegalovirus exposure and HLA in healthy donors. TCRdb's table, derived via immunoSEQ multiplex PCR, lists solely in-frame clones and lacks some. The sample contains some 170,000 clones, roughly nine tenths of which appear only once. The specimen sequenced was PBMCs. The receptors originated from a man aged 18 to 29 in good health and CMV-seropositive.

The gene calls are TRBV18 and TRBJ2-7; perhaps TRBD1 as D (6 bases). Germline V gene data show CDR1 as KGHSH and CDR2 as LQKENI. Trimming left V 3 bases short and J 1 base short, with 13 bases between. CDR3 length: 15 amino acids. DNA of the CDR3: TGTGCCAGCTCACCGGGACAAGAAGTTTCCTACGAGCAGTACTTC. Residues: CASSPGQEVSYEQYF.

The V gene is TRBV5-5, the J gene TRBJ2-7, with D perhaps TRBD1 (6 bases). The CDR3 spans 16 residues. Trimming took off 4 bases at V and 6 bases at J, with 23 bases between the two ends. Germline assignment: CDR1 SGHKS and CDR2 YYEKEE (reference sequence). The CDR3 DNA is TGTGCCAGCAGCAACCAACCCGCCAGGGGAATGAGCGAGCAGTACTTC. This encodes CASSNQPARGMSEQYF.

This chain joins TRBV11-2 and TRBJ2-7; D perhaps matches TRBD2 (5 bases). Between the trimmed V and J ends, which lost 3 bases and 3 bases, there was a span of 12 bases. Germline CDR1 reads SGHAT; CDR2 reads FQNNGV. The CDR3 extends over 14 amino acids. CDR3 amino acids: CASSLSYGDYEQYF. The CDR3 coding sequence is TGTGCCAGCAGCTTGTCCTACGGGGACTACGAGCAGTACTTC.

The J gene is TRBJ2-7, the V gene TRBV7-2, with a tentative D call TRBD1 (6 bases). The CDR3 length is 14 residues. Germline CDR1 is SGHTA and CDR2 is FQGNSA. Trimming left V 6 bases short and J 2 bases short, with 14 bases between. DNA of the CDR3: TGTGCCAGCAGTCTCTTGACAGGACCCTACGAGCAGTACTTC. Its translation is CASSLLTGPYEQYF.

The rearrangement links TRBV28 to TRBJ1-2; D not certain. The CDR3 is 13 residues long. The V gene's germline CDR1 is MDHEN and CDR2 SYDVKM. V was pared by 3 bases and J by 5 bases, with 10 bases between. The CDR3 DNA reads TGTGCCAGCAGTTTCGGGGTTATTTATGGCTACACCTTC. It is translated as CASSFGVIYGYTF.

The chain employs TRBV7-2 and TRBJ1-5; 7 nucleotides agree with TRBD1. Looked up from germline, CDR1 is SGHTA and CDR2 is FQGNSA. V lost 1 base, J lost 5 bases, and 2 bases stayed unmatched. CDR3 length: 14 residues. This chain's CDR3 is CASSLGQGDQPQHF. CDR3 nucleotides: TGTGCCAGCAGCTTAGGTCAGGGGGATCAGCCCCAGCATTTT.

This chain links TRBV25-1 with TRBJ2-2; D might be TRBD2 (5 bases). V lost 4 bases and J lost 7, with 10 bases in between. Germline values: CDR1 MGHDK, CDR2 SYGVNS. CDR3 length: 13 residues. The DNA of the CDR3 is TGTGCCAGCAGTGCCGTTCGGGACGGGGAGCTGTTTTTT. Protein sequence: CASSAVRDGELFF.

CDR3 sequence reads: CASSTALAYEQYF. The DNA of the CDR3 is TGTGCCAGCAGTACCGCACTTGCCTACGAGCAGTACTTC. This sequence joins TRBV2 and TRBJ2-7; D is unclear. Trimming took 5 bases from V and 2 from J, leaving 10 bases between them. The CDR3 has 13 amino acids. The V gene's germline CDR1 is SNHLY and CDR2 FYNNEI.

The rearrangement links TRBV9 to TRBJ2-3; TRBD1 aligns across 8 bases. The V gene end was trimmed by 4 bases and the J gene end by 5 bases; junction bases not matched to a gene: 9. The CDR3 contains 15 residues. Germline CDR1 is SGDLS and CDR2 is YYNGEE. In DNA, the CDR3 is TGTGCCAGCAGCCCCCAGGGGGCGGTCGGAGATACGCAGTATTTT. It encodes CASSPQGAVGDTQYF.

This chain connects TRBV6-4 to TRBJ2-1; 7 bases are a match to TRBD2. The germline gives CDR1 MRHNA, CDR2 SNTAGT. There are 14 residues in the CDR3. V lost 6 bases to trimming and J lost 7 bases; unmatched junction nucleotides: 9. The CDR3 loop reads CASSSVVGGNEQFF. The DNA for the CDR3 is TGTGCCAGCAGCTCGGTGGTGGGGGGGAATGAGCAGTTCTTC.

This sequence joins TRBV11-2 and TRBJ2-1, with D tentatively TRBD1 (5 bases). From germline, CDR1 is SGHAT and CDR2 FQNNGV. This CDR3 has 15 residues. V lost 5 bases to trimming and J lost 4 bases, with 15 bases between them. This chain's CDR3 is CASSPGGAVYNEQFF. DNA for the CDR3: TGTGCCAGCAGCCCGGGTGGGGCAGTATACAATGAGCAGTTCTTC.

V and J are TRBV5-6 and TRBJ1-3, with D hard to call. Germline V CDR1 and CDR2: SGHDT, YYEEEE. Between the trimmed V and J ends, which lost 0 bases and 2 bases, there was a span of 12 bases. This CDR3 is built from 16 residues. CDR3 DNA sequence: TGTGCCAGCAGCTTGGCGAGGGATTTGGCTGGAAACACCATATATTTT. Protein: CASSLARDLAGNTIYF.

In DNA form, the CDR3 reads TGTGCCAGCTGGGGGACAGGGCTCACCGGGGAGCTGTTTTTT. Its protein is CASWGTGLTGELFF. The chain is built from TRBV19 and TRBJ2-2, with 9 bases identical to TRBD1. With V trimmed by 9 bases and J by 4 bases, 6 bases remained unmatched. In germline, CDR1 is LNHDA, CDR2 SQIVND (reference sequence). The CDR3 covers 14 residues.

The chain is built from TRBV27 and TRBJ2-7, with D possibly TRBD1 on 6 matching bases. Germline assignment: CDR1 MNHEY and CDR2 SMNVEV (reference sequence). The length of the CDR3 is 16 residues. Trimming removed 8 bases from V and 1 base from J, with 21 bases in between. The CDR3 spells CASSAVGMGASYEQYF. In nucleotides, the CDR3 is TGTGCCAGCTCCGCCGTCGGTATGGGGGCATCCTACGAGCAGTACTTC.

V usage is TRBV27 and J usage is TRBJ2-2; TRBD1 matches at 9 bases. The length of the CDR3 is 14 residues. The germline V gene has CDR1 MNHEY and CDR2 SMNVEV (reference sequence). Trimming removed 6 bases from V and 3 bases from J; junction bases left unmatched: 2. The CDR3 DNA reads TGTGCCAGCAGGAGACAGGGGGACACCGGGGAGCTGTTTTTT. The encoded protein is CASRRQGDTGELFF.

This sequence joins TRBV28 and TRBJ2-1; 8 nucleotides match TRBD2. The CDR3 has 14 residues. The V gene's germline CDR1 is MDHEN and CDR2 SYDVKM. The junction had 9 bases not matched to a gene; V was cut back by 6 bases and J by 8 bases. The CDR3 spells CASSLAGGSHEQFF. CDR3 sequence (DNA): TGTGCCAGCAGCCTGGCGGGAGGAAGCCATGAGCAGTTCTTC.

Notes on this clone: Other DNA sequences of this sample code for an identical CDR3. The rearrangement joins TRBV9 to TRBJ2-6; no clear D gene. Per germline, CDR1 SGDLS and CDR2 YYNGEE. V lost 0 bases, J lost 0 bases, and 4 bases lay in between. This CDR3 has 15 amino acids. Here the CDR3 reads CASSVVSSGANVLTF. CDR3 nucleotides: TGTGCCAGCAGCGTAGTGAGCTCTGGGGCCAACGTCCTGACTTTC.

The V call is TRBV7-2, the J call TRBJ2-1, with 12 nucleotides matching TRBD2. This CDR3 has 16 amino acids. Looked up from germline, CDR1 is SGHTA and CDR2 is FQGNSA. With 5 bases clipped from V and 10 bases from J, the junction kept 12 bases outside the gene matches. Here the CDR3 reads CASSPRRASGGEEQFF. The CDR3 DNA reads as TGTGCCAGCAGCCCCCGGAGGGCTAGCGGGGGGGAAGAGCAGTTCTTC. The complete variable domain, with remaining parts taken from reference TRBV7-2 and TRBJ2-1, reads GAGVSQSPSNKVTEKGKDVELRCDPISGHTALYWYRQSLGQGLEFLIYFQGNSAPDKSGLPSDRFSAERTGGSVSTLTIQRTQQEDSAVYLCASSPRRASGGEEQFFGPGTRLTVL.

The V and J genes are TRBV15 and TRBJ1-1; no reliable D call. Trimming removed 5 bases from V and 5 bases from J, with 12 bases in between. Looked up from germline, CDR1 is LNHNV and CDR2 is YYDKDF (reference sequence). This CDR3 region has 13 residues. The CDR3 protein is CATSHPPGTEAFF. The CDR3, as DNA: TGTGCCACCAGCCACCCCCCCGGTACTGAAGCTTTCTTT.

The table lists this clone with a count of one. Additional DNA sequences in this sample encode the identical CDR3. The chain uses TRBV18 and TRBJ1-1, with TRBD1 matching 7 bases. V was clipped by 3 bases and J by 4 bases; unmatched bases: 2. The CDR3 is 13 residues long. Germline V gene data show CDR1 as KGHSH and CDR2 as LQKENI. CDR3 coding DNA: TGTGCCAGCTCACCTCAGGGGGGCACTGAAGCTTTCTTT. Amino acids: CASSPQGGTEAFF.

This clone was detected only a few times. CDR3 loop: CASRQEGIAYGYTF. In nucleotides, the CDR3 is TGTGCCAGCAGACAGGAGGGGATCGCCTATGGCTACACCTTC. The chain has TRBV2 and TRBJ1-2; the D gene is possibly TRBD1 (5 bases). The V end was cut by 6 bases, the J end by 4 bases, with 15 bases between. Germline CDR1 is SNHLY and CDR2 is FYNNEI. This CDR3 contains 14 residues.

The rearrangement uses TRBV9 and TRBJ1-4; TRBD1 might be the D (5 bases). The V gene's germline CDR1 is SGDLS and CDR2 YYNGEE. V was pared by 0 bases and J by 4 bases, with 10 bases between. CDR3 length equals 15 residues. CDR3 protein: CASSVGGGVNEKLFF. The CDR3 nucleotides read TGTGCCAGCAGCGTAGGGGGGGGAGTTAATGAAAAACTGTTTTTT. The variable domain in full, with the rest retrieved from reference TRBV9 and TRBJ1-4, is DSGVTQTPKHLITATGQRVTLRCSPRSGDLSVYWYQQSLDQGLQFLIQYYNGEERAKGNILERFSAQQFPDLHSELNLSSLELGDSALYFCASSVGGGVNEKLFFGSGTQLSVL.

This clone was seen once. The rearrangement uses TRBV18 and TRBJ1-1; D unresolved. The CDR3 runs to 13 residues. Germline V gene data show CDR1 as KGHSH and CDR2 as LQKENI. With 3 bases removed from V and 6 bases from J, the gap between germline ends came to 11 bases. CDR3 nucleotides: TGTGCCAGCTCACCGTCGGAGCCTTCTGAAGCTTTCTTT. Translated, it gives CASSPSEPSEAFF.

The chain has TRBV28 and TRBJ1-2, with D possibly being TRBD1 (6 bases). The CDR3 is made up of 13 amino acids. Germline V lookup: CDR1 MDHEN, CDR2 SYDVKM. V was cut by 8 bases and J by 2 bases, with 12 bases left in between. The CDR3 nucleotides are TGTGCCAGCCGCTGGACAGACAACTATGGCTACACCTTC. Encoded protein: CASRWTDNYGYTF.

The chain recombines TRBV7-9 with TRBJ2-7; weak D call: TRBD2 (6 bases). Germline-derived CDR1 and CDR2 are SEHNR and FQNEAQ (reference sequence). The CDR3 runs 14 residues. With 3 bases removed from V and 3 bases from J, the gap between germline ends came to 12 bases. CDR3 bases: TGTGCCAGCAGCTTCACGGGGGAGCTCTACGAGCAGTACTTC. This codes for CASSFTGELYEQYF. The whole variable domain, filled in from reference TRBV7-9 and TRBJ2-7, reads DTGVSQNPRHKITKRGQNVTFRCDPISEHNRLYWYRQTLGQGPEFLTYFQNEAQLEKSRLLSDRFSAERPKGSFSTLEIQRTEQGDSAMYLCASSFTGELYEQYFGPGTRLTVT.

About this clone: One junction end does not reproduce the germline sequence, and a read error may be involved. The chain has TRBV7-9 and TRBJ2-7; 12 nucleotides align to TRBD2. This CDR3 comprises 14 residues. CDR1 SEHNR and CDR2 FQNEAQ come from the germline V gene (reference sequence). CDR3 region: CASSLAGGPYEQYF. The CDR3 bases are TGTGCCAGCAGCCTAGCGGGAGGGCCTTACGAGCAGTACTTC. The full variable domain, with the rest looked up from reference TRBV7-9 and TRBJ2-7, is DTGVSQNPRHKITKRGQNVTFRCDPISEHNRLYWYRQTLGQGPEFLTYFQNEAQLEKSRLLSDRFSAERPKGSFSTLEIQRTEQGDSAMYLCASSLAGGPYEQYFGPGTRLTVT.

The genes are TRBV7-8 and TRBJ2-1, with D maybe TRBD2 (7 bases). Germline loops: CDR1 SGHVS, CDR2 FQNEAQ. V was pared by 1 base and J by 2 bases, with 15 bases between. This CDR3 is built from 17 residues. CDR3 in DNA: TGTGCCAGCAGCTTAGATCCGGGCGGGGGCGCCTACAATGAGCAGTTCTTC. This gives the protein CASSLDPGGGAYNEQFF.

This rearrangement joins TRBV19 to TRBJ2-3; D remains unclear. The V gene lost 7 bases and the J gene lost 2 bases, with 10 bases spanning the gap. There are 13 residues in the CDR3. The germline V gene has CDR1 LNHDA and CDR2 SQIVND (reference sequence). CDR3 DNA: TGTGCCAGTACTTTATCCCTCACAGATACGCAGTATTTT. Its protein product is CASTLSLTDTQYF.

The chain has TRBV10-3 and TRBJ2-1, with 9 nucleotides matching TRBD2. Germline loops: CDR1 ENHRY, CDR2 SYGVKD. The trim removed 9 bases at V and 8 bases at J, leaving 2 bases unmatched. The CDR3 loop spans 11 amino acids. CDR3 in amino acids: CAIAGGYEQFF. In DNA form, the CDR3 reads TGTGCCATAGCGGGAGGTTATGAGCAGTTCTTC.